This T cell receptor (beta chain) comes out of a study of blood T cell repertoires in COVID-19. Background on the study: From T cells, B-cell-depleted T cells, or PBMCs came the material, which was cDNA or gDNA.

The CDR3 runs to 15 residues. V gave up 4 bases and J gave up 4 bases; unmatched junction bases: 5. Germline V gives CDR1 SGDLS, CDR2 YYNGEE. As originally analysed: Estimates of nucleated cell counts were drawn from the amplification of reference gene primers. Sequenced by immunoSEQ multiplex PCR; TCRdb stores in-frame clones only, minus some. V, J and clone size are taken as reported in that table, and D and trimming were inferred from the DNA itself. The sample lists roughly 200,000 clones, about 86% occurring once. Details on this clone: At the DNA level, this CDR3 is encoded by other sequences in the same sample as well.

The rearrangement links TRBV9 to TRBJ2-1; 10 bases line up with TRBD2. The material sequenced was peripheral blood. This TCR derives from a man in his forties with active or convalescent COVID-19. The CDR3 loop is CASSPRTSGYNEQFF. In DNA form, the CDR3 reads TGTGCCAGCAGCCCAAGGACTAGCGGTTACAATGAGCAGTTCTTC.